This is a list of T cell receptor beta chains from one sample in a study of blood T cell repertoires in COVID-19. Produced via immunoSEQ multiplex PCR; TCRdb's table is partial and in-frame only. The sample records 72,000 or so clones, roughly 91% being singletons. Sequencing was performed on peripheral blood. The receptors originated from a man in his sixties with acute or convalescent COVID-19. CDR3s include the opening cysteine and the closing phenylalanine or tryptophan. The order of the fields is D gene, J gene, V gene, clone size, CDR3 DNA, CDR3 protein. The D gene is left open where the match is weak. Clone size, where shown, is once, few, many, or a class for clones that have expanded.

d_gene: -
j_gene: TRBJ1-2
v_gene: TRBV15
abundance: -
CDR3nt: TGTGCCACCAGCAGAGCGGAGGGCGGACCTGACGATTATGGCTACACCTTC
CDR3aa: CATSRAEGGPDDYGYTF

d_gene: TRBD1
j_gene: TRBJ1-6
v_gene: TRBV5-5
abundance: once
CDR3nt: TGTGCCAGTGGAGGGGGCGCAGGATTATTGCCCCTCCACTTT
CDR3aa: CASGGGAGLLPLHF

d_gene: TRBD1
j_gene: TRBJ1-5
v_gene: TRBV2
abundance: -
CDR3nt: TGTGCCAGCAACAGGGGTGGGCAGCCCCAGCATTTT
CDR3aa: CASNRGGQPQHF

d_gene: TRBD2
j_gene: TRBJ2-1
v_gene: TRBV9
abundance: -
CDR3nt: TGTGCCAGCAGCTCGCGCGGGGGGCGAGGCTACAATGAGCAGTTCTTC
CDR3aa: CASSSRGGRGYNEQFF

d_gene: TRBD1
j_gene: TRBJ1-1
v_gene: TRBV6-1
abundance: -
CDR3nt: TGTGCCAGCAGTGAAAGGGGGCGGGGAGAAGCTTTCTTT
CDR3aa: CASSERGRGEAFF

d_gene: -
j_gene: TRBJ2-7
v_gene: TRBV12-5
abundance: -
CDR3nt: TGTGCTAGTGGTTTTAGCCCCTCTGGTTGCCCTCGGTCCTACGAGCAGTACTTC
CDR3aa: CASGFSPSGCPRSYEQYF

d_gene: TRBD1
j_gene: TRBJ1-4
v_gene: TRBV5-4
abundance: -
CDR3nt: TGTGCCAGCAGGACGGGGACAGGCCGGGGGAATGAAAAACTGTTTTTT
CDR3aa: CASRTGTGRGNEKLFF

d_gene: -
j_gene: TRBJ1-4
v_gene: TRBV30
abundance: -
CDR3nt: TGTGCCTGGAGTGTACAGGGTGTGGAAAAACTGTTTTTT
CDR3aa: CAWSVQGVEKLFF

d_gene: -
j_gene: TRBJ1-3
v_gene: TRBV19
abundance: -
CDR3nt: TGTGCCAGTACCTCCGGGGACTCTGGAAACACCATATATTTT
CDR3aa: CASTSGDSGNTIYF

d_gene: -
j_gene: TRBJ1-1
v_gene: TRBV19
abundance: -
CDR3nt: TGTGCCAGTAGCTCGAACAGGGTTAACACTGAAGCTTTCTTT
CDR3aa: CASSSNRVNTEAFF

d_gene: -
j_gene: TRBJ1-3
v_gene: TRBV7-8
abundance: -
CDR3nt: TGTGCCAGCAGCTTAGCGAACACAAGAAACACCATATATTTT
CDR3aa: CASSLANTRNTIYF

d_gene: TRBD2
j_gene: TRBJ2-7
v_gene: TRBV5-1
abundance: -
CDR3nt: TGCGCCAGCAGCTTACGGGGGGGGGAAATCCCCTACGAGCAGTACTTC
CDR3aa: CASSLRGGEIPYEQYF

d_gene: -
j_gene: TRBJ1-2
v_gene: TRBV29-1
abundance: -
CDR3nt: TGCAGCGCCGAGGGGGAAAATTCGGGCTACACCTTC
CDR3aa: CSAEGENSGYTF

d_gene: TRBD1
j_gene: TRBJ1-5
v_gene: TRBV5-1
abundance: -
CDR3nt: TGCGCCAGCAGCTTGGGGGACAGGGGCAATCAGCCCCAGCATTTT
CDR3aa: CASSLGDRGNQPQHF

d_gene: TRBD2
j_gene: TRBJ2-3
v_gene: TRBV30
abundance: -
CDR3nt: TGTGCCTGGAGCGCCGGACTAGCGGGGGGAGAAGATACGCAGTATTTT
CDR3aa: CAWSAGLAGGEDTQYF

d_gene: -
j_gene: TRBJ1-2
v_gene: TRBV7-9
abundance: -
CDR3nt: TGTGCCAGCAGCCCCAAGTCCCAATCCCGTACAGGGTTTCATGGCTACACCTTC
CDR3aa: CASSPKSQSRTGFHGYTF

d_gene: TRBD1
j_gene: TRBJ1-2
v_gene: TRBV11-2
abundance: few
CDR3nt: TGTGCCAGCAGGAAGAGGACAGGTTTATTTTATGGCTACACCTTC
CDR3aa: CASRKRTGLFYGYTF

d_gene: TRBD1
j_gene: TRBJ1-2
v_gene: TRBV25-1
abundance: -
CDR3nt: TGTGCCAGCAGCCTGACAGGGAATTATGGCTACACCTTC
CDR3aa: CASSLTGNYGYTF

d_gene: -
j_gene: TRBJ2-6
v_gene: TRBV5-1
abundance: -
CDR3nt: TGCGCCAGCAGCTTGGGAGACAGGTACTCTGGGGCCAACGTCCTGACTTTC
CDR3aa: CASSLGDRYSGANVLTF

d_gene: -
j_gene: TRBJ2-3
v_gene: TRBV5-1
abundance: -
CDR3nt: TGCGCCAGCAGCTTCGCGTTGCCTACGCAGTATTTT
CDR3aa: CASSFALPTQYF

d_gene: TRBD2
j_gene: TRBJ2-1
v_gene: TRBV10-2
abundance: -
CDR3nt: TGCGCCAGCAGTCCCGGGACTACCTATGAGCAGTTCTTC
CDR3aa: CASSPGTTYEQFF

d_gene: -
j_gene: TRBJ1-1
v_gene: TRBV11-2
abundance: -
CDR3nt: TGTGCCAGCAGCTTGCAGGGCATGAACACTGAAGCTTTCTTT
CDR3aa: CASSLQGMNTEAFF

d_gene: -
j_gene: TRBJ1-6
v_gene: TRBV9
abundance: few
CDR3nt: TGTGCCAGCACCCTCAATGCAGGATCACCCCTCCACTTT
CDR3aa: CASTLNAGSPLHF

d_gene: -
j_gene: TRBJ1-3
v_gene: TRBV9
abundance: -
CDR3nt: TGTGCCAGCAGCGTAGGAGCAGGGGCTGGAAACACCATATATTTT
CDR3aa: CASSVGAGAGNTIYF

d_gene: -
j_gene: TRBJ1-3
v_gene: TRBV28
abundance: -
CDR3nt: TGTGCCAGCAGTTTTCCGGGACTCAGCTCTGGAAACACCATATATTTT
CDR3aa: CASSFPGLSSGNTIYF

d_gene: -
j_gene: TRBJ1-2
v_gene: TRBV19
abundance: -
CDR3nt: TGTGCCAGTAGTATTGGGCAGAAGTCCTATGGCTACACCTTC
CDR3aa: CASSIGQKSYGYTF

d_gene: -
j_gene: TRBJ1-3
v_gene: TRBV11-2
abundance: once
CDR3nt: TGTGCCAGCAGTCTAAATTCCGGTAGCTCTGGAAACACCATATATTTT
CDR3aa: CASSLNSGSSGNTIYF

d_gene: -
j_gene: TRBJ2-1
v_gene: TRBV30
abundance: -
CDR3nt: TGTGCGGCTAATGAGCAGTTCTTC
CDR3aa: CAANEQFF

d_gene: TRBD2
j_gene: TRBJ2-1
v_gene: TRBV5-1
abundance: -
CDR3nt: TGCGCCAGCAGCTTGGTTGCGGGGGTCCAGGCAGGATACAATGAGCAGTTCTTC
CDR3aa: CASSLVAGVQAGYNEQFF

d_gene: TRBD2
j_gene: TRBJ2-5
v_gene: TRBV5-4
abundance: -
CDR3nt: TGTGCCAGCAGCCCCGGACTAGCCCCCCTGGCCCAGTACTTC
CDR3aa: CASSPGLAPLAQYF

d_gene: TRBD2
j_gene: TRBJ2-7
v_gene: TRBV30
abundance: -
CDR3nt: TGTGCCTGGAGTGACATACCGGGGACTAGGAGGAGCTACGAGCAGTACTTC
CDR3aa: CAWSDIPGTRRSYEQYF